One sample yielded the 17 T cell receptor beta chains listed below, sequenced in a study of PD-1 blockade in mismatch repair-deficient tumors. The data were produced by immunoSEQ multiplex PCR, yet TCRdb's version contains in-frame clones alone and is incomplete. This sample has 95,000 to 150,000 clones, with around 86% found just once. Sequencing used peripheral blood, obtained 44 weeks after starting pembrolizumab. These receptors all come from an adult with mismatch repair-deficient cancer.

The V and J genes are TRBV20-1 and TRBJ1-1, with TRBD1 identical over 9 bases. This CDR3 is built from 11 residues. Trimming took 3 bases from V and 7 from J; bases not matched to a gene: 0. The germline gives CDR1 DFQATT, CDR2 SNEGSKA (reference sequence). CDR3 sequence reads: CSARTGGEAFF. The CDR3 region has the DNA TGCAGTGCTAGGACAGGGGGTGAAGCTTTCTTT.

The J gene is TRBJ2-2, the V gene TRBV6-5; D gene ambiguous. The CDR3 has 14 residues. The germline gives CDR1 MNHEY, CDR2 SVGAGI. The V and J ends lost 2 bases and 3 bases respectively, with 7 bases between them. The CDR3 spells CASSYRSYTGELFF. The DNA of the CDR3 is TGTGCCAGCAGTTACAGGAGTTACACCGGGGAGCTGTTTTTT.

The rearrangement joins TRBV4-2 to TRBJ1-1; 7 bases match TRBD1. Trimming removed 6 bases from V and 4 bases from J; junction bases left unmatched: 8. Germline V gene sequence: CDR1 LGHNA, CDR2 YNFKEQ. The CDR3 has 14 residues. The CDR3 protein is CASRITGDPTEAFF. The CDR3 bases are TGTGCCAGCAGGATAACAGGGGATCCCACTGAAGCTTTCTTT.

This clone has a handful of counts. The V and J genes are TRBV11-3 and TRBJ2-5; D not certain. The CDR3 contains 14 residues. The ends were cut back, 1 base at V and 4 bases at J, with 10 bases in the middle. The V gene's germline CDR1 is SGHNT and CDR2 YENEEA. CDR3 bases: TGTGCCAGCAGCTTAGCCTCGTCGGGAGAGACCCAGTACTTC. It yields the protein CASSLASSGETQYF.

This clone was seen more than once but under ten times. The gene calls are TRBV29-1 and TRBJ1-2; 11 bases align to TRBD1. J was trimmed by 5 bases and V by 6 bases; bases with no gene match: 5. Germline assignment: CDR1 SQVTM and CDR2 ANQGSEA. This CDR3 has 13 residues. The CDR3 DNA reads TGCAGCGTCCGGGGACAGGGGGAATATGGCTACACCTTC. Translating it yields CSVRGQGEYGYTF.

The genes are TRBV11-2 and TRBJ2-7; D possibly corresponds to TRBD2 (6 bases). Looked up from germline, CDR1 is SGHAT and CDR2 is FQNNGV. The CDR3 consists of 15 residues. V was trimmed by 5 bases and J by 6 bases, leaving 20 bases between them. The CDR3 DNA reads as TGTGCCAGCAGCCCAAATGGACGGGGGTTGGCCGAGCAGTACTTC. This codes for CASSPNGRGLAEQYF.

The chain employs TRBV5-8 and TRBJ1-4; D gene ambiguous. Trimming pared 6 bases from V and 8 bases from J, leaving 14 bases between. CDR1 and CDR2 from the germline V gene are SGHTS and YDEGEE. The CDR3 has 13 residues. The CDR3 nucleotides are TGTGCCAGCAATCGGATACTAGGGGAAAAACTGTTTTTT. Translating gives CASNRILGEKLFF. The variable domain in full, with the rest retrieved from reference TRBV5-8 and TRBJ1-4, is EAGVTQSPTHLIKTRGQQATLRCSPISGHTSVYWYQQALGLGLQFLLWYDEGEERNRGNFPPRFSGRQFPNYSSELNVNALELEDSALYLCASNRILGEKLFFGSGTQLSVL.

The chain is built from TRBV23-1 and TRBJ1-5; D gene ambiguous. TRBV23-1 is marked as an open reading frame, function uncertain. Trimming removed 1 base from V and 0 bases from J, with 4 bases in between. This CDR3 region has 14 residues. This CDR3 is CASSQYGSNQPQHF. CDR3 DNA sequence: TGCGCCAGCAGTCAATATGGTAGCAATCAGCCCCAGCATTTT.

CDR3: CASSKVRAGNTIYF. Here the CDR3 DNA reads TGTGCCAGCAGCAAAGTAAGGGCTGGAAACACCATATATTTT. This chain joins TRBV21-1 and TRBJ1-3. TRBV21-1 is designated a pseudogene. There are 14 residues in the CDR3.

This chain links TRBV7-8 with TRBJ2-1; 14 bases are a match to TRBD2. Germline values: CDR1 SGHVS, CDR2 FQNEAQ. CDR3 length: 15 amino acids. Germline trimming cut 7 bases from V and 6 bases from J; bases unmatched to any gene: 5. The CDR3 region has the DNA TGTGCCAGCATAAGGGGGACTAGCGGGGGCAATGAGCAGTTCTTC. Translated, it gives CASIRGTSGGNEQFF. The variable domain in full, with the rest retrieved from reference TRBV7-8 and TRBJ2-1, is GAGVSQSPRYKVAKRGQDVALRCDPISGHVSLFWYQQALGQGPEFLTYFQNEAQLDKSGLPSDRFFAERPEGSVSTLKIQRTQQEDSAVYLCASIRGTSGGNEQFFGPGTRLTVL.

V is TRBV7-9 and J is TRBJ2-2, with D possibly being TRBD1 or TRBD2 (5 bases each). The CDR3 has 16 residues. Germline V gene data show CDR1 as SEHNR and CDR2 as FQNEAQ (reference sequence). Deletions cut 6 bases from V and 5 bases from J, with 19 bases between. The CDR3 coding sequence is TGTGCCAGCAGACCGATACGGGGCGCCGGGACCGGGGAGCTGTTTTTT. Translating it yields CASRPIRGAGTGELFF.

CDR3 DNA: TGTGCCAGCAGCCCCTTACCCCAGGGTGGCTATGGCTACACCTTC. Its protein product is CASSPLPQGGYGYTF. The chain carries TRBV7-6 and TRBJ1-2, with a tentative D call TRBD1 (5 bases). V lost 5 bases and J 4 bases, leaving 17 bases between the germline ends. The CDR3 extends over 15 amino acids. Germline CDR1 reads SGHVS; CDR2 reads FNYEAQ.

V is TRBV5-4 and J is TRBJ1-2; D is undetermined. This CDR3 comprises 12 residues. Germline V gene data show CDR1 as SGHNT and CDR2 as YYREEE (reference sequence). The V end lost 4 bases, the J end lost 8 bases, and 12 bases lay between the germline ends. The CDR3: CASSPGPRGYTF. The CDR3 coding sequence is TGTGCCAGCAGCCCCGGGCCGCGGGGCTACACCTTC. Combining the CDR3 with reference TRBV5-4 and TRBJ1-2 gives the whole variable domain ETGVTQSPTHLIKTRGQQVTLRCSSQSGHNTVSWYQQALGQGPQFIFQYYREEENGRGNFPPRFSGLQFPNYSSELNVNALELDDSALYLCASSPGPRGYTFGSGTRLTVV.

The J gene is TRBJ2-2, the V gene TRBV19; TRBD2 is a possible D gene (7 bases). Deletions cut 4 bases from V and 5 bases from J, with 11 bases between. Germline CDR1 is LNHDA and CDR2 is SQIVND (reference sequence). CDR3 length: 14 amino acids. This chain's CDR3 is CASSKGGRTGELFF. The CDR3 DNA reads as TGTGCCAGTAGTAAGGGGGGGAGGACCGGGGAGCTGTTTTTT. The entire variable domain, with the rest obtained from reference TRBV19 and TRBJ2-2, is as follows: DGGITQSPKYLFRKEGQNVTLSCEQNLNHDAMYWYRQDPGQGLRLIYYSQIVNDFQKGDIAEGYSVSREKKESFPLTVTSAQKNPTAFYLCASSKGGRTGELFFGEGSRLTVL.

The CDR3 sequence: CATTLGGAGELFF. As DNA, the CDR3 is TGTGCCACAACCCTCGGAGGAGCCGGGGAGCTGTTTTTT. This chain joins TRBV7-9 and TRBJ2-2; D is perhaps TRBD2 (5 bases). This CDR3 region has 13 residues. With 10 bases removed from V and 6 bases from J, the gap between germline ends came to 15 bases. CDR1 SEHNR and CDR2 FQNEAQ come from the germline V gene (reference sequence).

The rearrangement joins TRBV27 to TRBJ1-2; D is ambiguous. V shed 3 bases and J shed 11 bases, with 13 bases lying between them. The germline gives CDR1 MNHEY, CDR2 SMNVEV (reference sequence). The CDR3 is made up of 12 amino acids. The chain's CDR3 is CASSFNGLIYTF. The CDR3 coding sequence is TGTGCCAGCAGTTTTAATGGCCTGATTTACACCTTC.

The rearrangement uses TRBV5-5 and TRBJ2-1; 8 bases are shared with TRBD2. V trimming: 4 bases; J trimming: 3 bases; junction bases outside the gene matches: 12. Germline V gene sequence: CDR1 SGHKS, CDR2 YYEKEE (reference sequence). CDR3 length: 17 residues. CDR3 bases: TGTGCCAGCAGCCCATACGGGACTAGTGTTCGCTACAATGAGCAGTTCTTC. This gives the protein CASSPYGTSVRYNEQFF.